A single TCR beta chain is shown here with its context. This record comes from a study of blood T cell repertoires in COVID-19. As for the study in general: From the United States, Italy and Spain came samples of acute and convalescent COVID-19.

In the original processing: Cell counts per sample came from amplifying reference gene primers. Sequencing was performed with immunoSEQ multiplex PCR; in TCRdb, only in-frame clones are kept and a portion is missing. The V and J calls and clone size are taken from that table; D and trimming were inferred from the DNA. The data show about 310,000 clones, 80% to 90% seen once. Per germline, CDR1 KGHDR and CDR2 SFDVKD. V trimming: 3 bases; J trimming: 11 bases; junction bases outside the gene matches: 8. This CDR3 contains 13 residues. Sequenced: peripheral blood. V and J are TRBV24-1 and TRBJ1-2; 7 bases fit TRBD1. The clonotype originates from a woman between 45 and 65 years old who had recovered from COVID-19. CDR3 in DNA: TGTGCCACCAGTGATCCGGTCAGGGGGTCTTACACCTTC. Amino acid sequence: CATSDPVRGSYTF.